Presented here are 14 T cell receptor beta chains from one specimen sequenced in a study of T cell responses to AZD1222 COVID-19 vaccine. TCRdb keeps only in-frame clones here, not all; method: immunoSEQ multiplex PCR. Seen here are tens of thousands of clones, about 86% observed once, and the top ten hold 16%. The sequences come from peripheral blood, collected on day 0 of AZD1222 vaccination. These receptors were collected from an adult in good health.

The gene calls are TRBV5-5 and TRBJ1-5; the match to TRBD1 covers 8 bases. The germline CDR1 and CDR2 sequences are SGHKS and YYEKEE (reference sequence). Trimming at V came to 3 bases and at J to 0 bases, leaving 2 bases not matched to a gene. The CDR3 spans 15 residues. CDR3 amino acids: CASSSQGVSNQPQHF. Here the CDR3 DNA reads TGTGCCAGCAGCTCACAGGGGGTTAGCAATCAGCCCCAGCATTTT.

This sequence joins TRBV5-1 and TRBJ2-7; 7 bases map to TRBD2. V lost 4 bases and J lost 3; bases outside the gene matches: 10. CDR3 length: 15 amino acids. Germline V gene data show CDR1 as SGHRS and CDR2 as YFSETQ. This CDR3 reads CASSTALAEVYEQYF. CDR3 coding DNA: TGCGCCAGCAGCACCGCTCTAGCGGAGGTCTACGAGCAGTACTTC.

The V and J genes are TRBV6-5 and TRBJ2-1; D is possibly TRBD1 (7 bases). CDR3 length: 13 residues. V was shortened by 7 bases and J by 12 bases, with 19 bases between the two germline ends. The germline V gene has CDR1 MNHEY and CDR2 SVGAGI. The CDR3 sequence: CASKRTGPGGQFF. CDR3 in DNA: TGTGCCAGCAAACGGACAGGACCCGGGGGGCAGTTCTTC.

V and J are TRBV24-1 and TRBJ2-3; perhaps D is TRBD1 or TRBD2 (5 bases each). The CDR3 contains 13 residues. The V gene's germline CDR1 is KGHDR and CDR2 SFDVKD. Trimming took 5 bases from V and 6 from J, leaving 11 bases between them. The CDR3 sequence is CATSGQWGDTQYF. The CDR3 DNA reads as TGTGCCACCAGTGGCCAATGGGGGGATACGCAGTATTTT.

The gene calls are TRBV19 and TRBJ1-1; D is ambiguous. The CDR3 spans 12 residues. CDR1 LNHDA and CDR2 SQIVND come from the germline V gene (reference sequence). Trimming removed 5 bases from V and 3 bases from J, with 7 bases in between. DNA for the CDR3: TGTGCCAGTAGTTTCCAGTACACTGAAGCTTTCTTT. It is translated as CASSFQYTEAFF.

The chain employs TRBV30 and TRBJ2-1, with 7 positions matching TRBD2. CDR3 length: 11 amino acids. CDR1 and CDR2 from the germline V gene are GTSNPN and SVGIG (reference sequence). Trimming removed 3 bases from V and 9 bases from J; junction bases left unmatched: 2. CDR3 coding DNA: TGTGCCTGGAGCGCTAGCGGTGAGCAGTTCTTC. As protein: CAWSASGEQFF. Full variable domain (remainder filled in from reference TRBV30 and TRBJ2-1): SQTIHQWPATLVQPVGSPLSLECTVEGTSNPNLYWYRQAAGRGLQLLFYSVGIGQISSEVPQNLSASRPQDRQFILSSKKLLLSDSGFYLCAWSASGEQFFGPGTRLTVL.

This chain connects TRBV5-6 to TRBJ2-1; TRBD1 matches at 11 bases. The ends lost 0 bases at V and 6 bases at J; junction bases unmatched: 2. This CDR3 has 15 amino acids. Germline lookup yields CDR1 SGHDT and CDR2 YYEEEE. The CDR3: CASSLGTGGFNEQFF. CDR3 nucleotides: TGTGCCAGCAGCTTGGGGACAGGGGGCTTCAATGAGCAGTTCTTC.

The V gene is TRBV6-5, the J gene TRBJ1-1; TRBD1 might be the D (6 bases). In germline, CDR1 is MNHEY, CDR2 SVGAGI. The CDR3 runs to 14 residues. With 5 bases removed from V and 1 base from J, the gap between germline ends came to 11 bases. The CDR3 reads CASSRRGSNTEAFF. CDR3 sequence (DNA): TGTGCCAGCAGTCGAAGGGGGTCGAACACTGAAGCTTTCTTT.

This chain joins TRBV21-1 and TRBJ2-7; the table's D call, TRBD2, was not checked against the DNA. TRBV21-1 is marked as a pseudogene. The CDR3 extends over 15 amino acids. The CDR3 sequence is CASSKTRGNSYEQYF. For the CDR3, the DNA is TGTGCCAGCAGCAAAACCCGCGGGAACTCCTACGAGCAGTACTTC.

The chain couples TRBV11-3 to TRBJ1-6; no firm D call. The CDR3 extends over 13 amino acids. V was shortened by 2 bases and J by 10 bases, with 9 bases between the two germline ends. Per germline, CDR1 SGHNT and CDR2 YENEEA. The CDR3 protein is CASSLNLESPLHF. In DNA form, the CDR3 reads TGTGCCAGCAGCTTAAACCTGGAATCACCCCTCCACTTT.

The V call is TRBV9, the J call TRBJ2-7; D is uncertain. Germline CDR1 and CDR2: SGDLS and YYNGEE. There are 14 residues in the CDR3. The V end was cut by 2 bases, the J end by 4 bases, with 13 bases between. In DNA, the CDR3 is TGTGCCAGCAGCGTCCAGGTTGGGCCTTACGAGCAGTACTTC. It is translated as CASSVQVGPYEQYF.

The CDR3: CASRTNNEQFF. CDR3 DNA sequence: TGTGCCAGCAGGACAAACAATGAGCAGTTCTTC. The chain is built from TRBV27 and TRBJ2-1, with no clear D. There are 11 residues in the CDR3. Germline CDR1 and CDR2: MNHEY and SMNVEV (reference sequence). The V end was cut by 6 bases, the J end by 5 bases, with 5 bases between.

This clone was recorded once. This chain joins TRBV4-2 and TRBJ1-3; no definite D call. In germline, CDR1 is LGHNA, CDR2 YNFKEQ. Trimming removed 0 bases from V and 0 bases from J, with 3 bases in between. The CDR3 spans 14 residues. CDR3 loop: CASSQDFSGNTIYF. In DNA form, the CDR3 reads TGTGCCAGCAGCCAAGACTTCTCTGGAAACACCATATATTTT.

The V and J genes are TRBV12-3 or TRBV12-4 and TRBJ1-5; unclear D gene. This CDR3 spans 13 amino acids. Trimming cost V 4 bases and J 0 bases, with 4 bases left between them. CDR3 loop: CASSSNSNQPQHF. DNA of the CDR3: TGTGCCAGCAGTTCAAATAGCAATCAGCCCCAGCATTTT.